This T cell receptor (beta chain) was captured in a study of cytomegalovirus exposure and HLA in healthy donors. The CDR3 spans 16 residues. The V end was cut by 0 bases, the J end by 1 base, with 12 bases between. Germline values: CDR1 SGHAT, CDR2 FQNNGV. This clone was picked up one time. The PCR was carried out with 60 Vbeta primers and 13 Jbeta primers. Assay: immunoSEQ multiplex PCR; the TCRdb copy retains only in-frame clones and omits some. The sample has some 94,000 clones, roughly 69% seen once; the top ten hold roughly 2.7%. The chain carries TRBV11-2 and TRBJ1-1; D ambiguous. This TCR derives from a man aged 50-60 years in good health and CMV-seronegative. The source material was PBMCs. CDR3 protein: CASSLEFGKKNTEAFF. DNA of the CDR3: TGTGCCAGCAGCTTAGAATTCGGGAAGAAGAACACTGAAGCTTTCTTT. The whole variable domain, remainder taken from reference TRBV11-2 and TRBJ1-1, is EAGVAQSPRYKIIEKRQSVAFWCNPISGHATLYWYQQILGQGPKLLIQFQNNGVVDDSQLPKDRFSAERLKGVDSTLKIQPAKLEDSAVYLCASSLEFGKKNTEAFFGQGTRLTVV.